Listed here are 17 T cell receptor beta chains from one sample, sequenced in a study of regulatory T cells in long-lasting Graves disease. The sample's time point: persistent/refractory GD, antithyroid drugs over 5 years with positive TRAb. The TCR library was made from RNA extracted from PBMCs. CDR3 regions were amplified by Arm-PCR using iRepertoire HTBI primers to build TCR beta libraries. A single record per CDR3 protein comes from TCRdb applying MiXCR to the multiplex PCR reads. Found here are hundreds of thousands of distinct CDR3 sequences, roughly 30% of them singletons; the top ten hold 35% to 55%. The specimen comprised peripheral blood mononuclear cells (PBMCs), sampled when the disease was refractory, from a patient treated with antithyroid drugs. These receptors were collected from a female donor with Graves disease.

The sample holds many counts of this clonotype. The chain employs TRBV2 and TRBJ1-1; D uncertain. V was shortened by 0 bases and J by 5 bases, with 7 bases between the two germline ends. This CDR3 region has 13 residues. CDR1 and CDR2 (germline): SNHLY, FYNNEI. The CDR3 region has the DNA TGTGCCAGCAGTGAAGCGACGGGTACTGAAGCTTTCTTT. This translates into CASSEATGTEAFF. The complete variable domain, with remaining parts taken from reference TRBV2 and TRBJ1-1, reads EPEVTQTPSHQVTQMGQEVILRCVPISNHLYFYWYRQILGQKVEFLVSFYNNEISEKSEIFDDQFSVERPDGSNFTLKIRSTKLEDSAMYFCASSEATGTEAFFGQGTRLTVV.

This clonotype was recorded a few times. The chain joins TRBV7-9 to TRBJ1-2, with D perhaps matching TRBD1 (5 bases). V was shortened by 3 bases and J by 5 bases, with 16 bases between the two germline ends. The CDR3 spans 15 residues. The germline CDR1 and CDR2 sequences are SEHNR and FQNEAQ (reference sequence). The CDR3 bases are TGTGCCAGCAGCTTGAGGGGCGGCAGGGATTATGGCTACACCTTC. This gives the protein CASSLRGGRDYGYTF.

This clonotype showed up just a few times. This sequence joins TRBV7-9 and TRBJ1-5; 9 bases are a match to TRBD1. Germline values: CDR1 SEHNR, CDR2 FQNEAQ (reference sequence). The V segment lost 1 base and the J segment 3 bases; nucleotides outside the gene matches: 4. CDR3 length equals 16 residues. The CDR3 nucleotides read TGTGCCAGCAGCTTAGGGGGACAGGGAATCAATCAGCCCCAGCATTTT. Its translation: CASSLGGQGINQPQHF.

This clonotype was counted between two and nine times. The CDR3 bases are TGTGCCAGCAGCTTAAATCCAGGGGGCGAGCAGTACTTC. Amino acids: CASSLNPGGEQYF. The J gene is TRBJ2-7, the V gene TRBV7-3, with 7 bases identical to TRBD1. Germline V lookup: CDR1 SGHTA, CDR2 FQGTGA. J gave up 6 bases and V 1 base, and 3 bases lay outside the gene matches. The CDR3 contains 13 residues. Full variable domain (remainder filled in from reference TRBV7-3 and TRBJ2-7): GAGVSQTPSNKVTEKGKYVELRCDPISGHTALYWYRQSLGQGPEFLIYFQGTGAADDSGLPNDRFFAVRPEGSVSTLKIQRTERGDSAVYLCASSLNPGGEQYFGPGTRLTVT.

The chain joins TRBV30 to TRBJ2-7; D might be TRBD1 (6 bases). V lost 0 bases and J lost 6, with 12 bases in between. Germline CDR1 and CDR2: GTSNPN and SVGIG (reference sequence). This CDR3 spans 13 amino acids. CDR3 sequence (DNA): TGTGCCTGGAGTGTCCAGGGGATGGGCGAGCAGTACTTC. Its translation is CAWSVQGMGEQYF. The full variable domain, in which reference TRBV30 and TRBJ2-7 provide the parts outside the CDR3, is SQTIHQWPATLVQPVGSPLSLECTVEGTSNPNLYWYRQAAGRGLQLLFYSVGIGQISSEVPQNLSASRPQDRQFILSSKKLLLSDSGFYLCAWSVQGMGEQYFGPGTRLTVT.

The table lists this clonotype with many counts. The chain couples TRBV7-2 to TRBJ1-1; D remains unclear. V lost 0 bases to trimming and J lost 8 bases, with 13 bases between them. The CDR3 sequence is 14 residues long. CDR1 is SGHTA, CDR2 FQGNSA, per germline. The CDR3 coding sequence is TGTGCCAGCAGCTTAGCTTCCTCGCAGACGGAAGCTTTCTTT. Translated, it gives CASSLASSQTEAFF.

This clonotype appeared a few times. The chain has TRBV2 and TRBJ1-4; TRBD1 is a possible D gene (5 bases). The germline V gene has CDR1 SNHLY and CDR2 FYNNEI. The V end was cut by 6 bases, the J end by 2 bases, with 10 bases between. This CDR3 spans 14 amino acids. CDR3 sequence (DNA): TGTGCCAGCAGAATGACAGTTACTAATGAAAAACTGTTTTTT. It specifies CASRMTVTNEKLFF. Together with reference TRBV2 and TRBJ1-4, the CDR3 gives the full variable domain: EPEVTQTPSHQVTQMGQEVILRCVPISNHLYFYWYRQILGQKVEFLVSFYNNEISEKSEIFDDQFSVERPDGSNFTLKIRSTKLEDSAMYFCASRMTVTNEKLFFGSGTQLSVL.

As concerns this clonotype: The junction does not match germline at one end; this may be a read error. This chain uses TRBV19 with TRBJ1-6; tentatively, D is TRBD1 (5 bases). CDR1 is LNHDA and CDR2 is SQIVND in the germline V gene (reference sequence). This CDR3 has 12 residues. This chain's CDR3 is CASSITTESLHF. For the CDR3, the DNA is TGCGCCAGTAGTATAACGACAGAGAGCCTCCACTTT. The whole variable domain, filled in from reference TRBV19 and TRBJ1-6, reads DGGITQSPKYLFRKEGQNVTLSCEQNLNHDAMYWYRQDPGQGLRLIYYSQIVNDFQKGDIAEGYSVSREKKESFPLTVTSAQKNPTAFYLCASSITTESLHFGNGTRLTVT.

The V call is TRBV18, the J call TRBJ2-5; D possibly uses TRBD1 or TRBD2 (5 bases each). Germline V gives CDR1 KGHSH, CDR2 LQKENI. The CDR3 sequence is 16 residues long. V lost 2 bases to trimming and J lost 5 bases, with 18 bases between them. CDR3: CASSPEPGLEGETQYF. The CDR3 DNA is TGTGCCAGCTCACCAGAGCCCGGCCTAGAGGGGGAGACCCAGTACTTC.

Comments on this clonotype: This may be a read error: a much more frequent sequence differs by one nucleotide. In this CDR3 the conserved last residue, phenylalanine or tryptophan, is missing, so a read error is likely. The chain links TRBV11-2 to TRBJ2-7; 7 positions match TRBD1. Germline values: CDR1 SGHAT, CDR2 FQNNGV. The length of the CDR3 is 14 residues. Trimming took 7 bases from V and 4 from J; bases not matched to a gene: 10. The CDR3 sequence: CASTELGQRYEQYS. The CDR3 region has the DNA TGTGCCAGCACCGAACTGGGACAGAGGTACGAGCAGTACTCC.

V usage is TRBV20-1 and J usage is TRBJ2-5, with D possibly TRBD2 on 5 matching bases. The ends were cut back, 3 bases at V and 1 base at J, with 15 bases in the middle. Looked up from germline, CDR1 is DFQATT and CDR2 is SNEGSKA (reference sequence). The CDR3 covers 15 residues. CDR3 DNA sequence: TGCAGTGCTAGCCGGGCGGCGGACTTCCAAGAGACCCAGTACTTC. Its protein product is CSASRAADFQETQYF.

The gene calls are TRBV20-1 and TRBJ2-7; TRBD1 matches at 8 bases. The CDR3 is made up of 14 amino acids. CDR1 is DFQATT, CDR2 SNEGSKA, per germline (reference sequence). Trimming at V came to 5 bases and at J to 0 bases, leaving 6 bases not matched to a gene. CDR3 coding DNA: TGCAGTGCTGACCGACAGGGGATCTCCTACGAGCAGTACTTC. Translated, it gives CSADRQGISYEQYF.

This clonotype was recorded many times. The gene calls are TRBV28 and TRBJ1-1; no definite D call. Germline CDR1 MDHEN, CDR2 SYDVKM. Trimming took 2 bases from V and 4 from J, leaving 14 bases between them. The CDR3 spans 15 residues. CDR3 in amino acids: CASSLPPWGLTEAFF. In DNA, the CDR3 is TGTGCCAGCAGTTTACCCCCTTGGGGTCTCACTGAAGCTTTCTTT. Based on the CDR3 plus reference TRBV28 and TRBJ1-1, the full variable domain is DVKVTQSSRYLVKRTGEKVFLECVQDMDHENMFWYRQDPGLGLRLIYFSYDVKMKEKGDIPEGYSVSREKKERFSLILESASTNQTSMYLCASSLPPWGLTEAFFGQGTRLTVV.

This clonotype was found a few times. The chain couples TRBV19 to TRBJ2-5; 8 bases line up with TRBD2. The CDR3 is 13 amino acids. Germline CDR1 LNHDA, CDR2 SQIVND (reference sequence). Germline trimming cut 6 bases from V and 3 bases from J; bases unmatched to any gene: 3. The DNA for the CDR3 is TGTGCCAGTAGACCGCGGGGGGAAGAGACCCAGTACTTC. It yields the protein CASRPRGEETQYF.

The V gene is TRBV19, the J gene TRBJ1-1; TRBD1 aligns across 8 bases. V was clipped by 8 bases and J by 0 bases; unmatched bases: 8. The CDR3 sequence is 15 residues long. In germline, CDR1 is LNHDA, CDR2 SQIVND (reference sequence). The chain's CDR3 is CASWGRDRLNTEAFF. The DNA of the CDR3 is TGTGCCAGTTGGGGGCGGGACAGGCTGAACACTGAAGCTTTCTTT.

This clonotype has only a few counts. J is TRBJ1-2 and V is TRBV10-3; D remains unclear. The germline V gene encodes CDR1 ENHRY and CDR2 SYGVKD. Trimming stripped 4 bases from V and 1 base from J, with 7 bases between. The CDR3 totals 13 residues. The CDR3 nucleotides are TGTGCCATCAGTGCCGACAATAACTATGGCTACACCTTC. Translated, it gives CAISADNNYGYTF.

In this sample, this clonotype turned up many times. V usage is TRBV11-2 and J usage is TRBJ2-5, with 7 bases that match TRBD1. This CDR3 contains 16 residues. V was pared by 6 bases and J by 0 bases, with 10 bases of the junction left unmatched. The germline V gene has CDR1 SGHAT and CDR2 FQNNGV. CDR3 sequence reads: CASSEGQPLYQETQYF. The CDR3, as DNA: TGTGCCAGCAGTGAGGGACAGCCGTTGTACCAAGAGACCCAGTACTTC.